This TCR beta chain was identified during a study of graft-versus-host responses after intestinal transplantation. General study findings and limits: Declines in HvG clones occurring early post-transplant were associated with peak circulating GvH clone levels.

The data were produced by immunoSEQ multiplex PCR, yet TCRdb's version contains in-frame clones alone and is incomplete. The data hold tens of thousands of clones, with 90% to 95% observed a single time. Only a few counts were recorded for this clone. The antigen remains unidentified. Looked up from germline, CDR1 is SQVTM and CDR2 is ANQGSEA. The CDR3 runs to 13 residues. V dropped 6 bases and J dropped 1; count of bases not matched to a gene: 4. The sequencing used PBMCs, collected 524 days after transplant. The chain combines TRBV29-1 with TRBJ2-7, with 9 bases that match TRBD1. The TCR was taken from a human patient who received an intestinal transplant, so some T cells may come from the graft donor. The CDR3 region has the DNA TGCAGCGTCTCCGGGACAGGGTCCTACGAGCAGTACTTC. It is translated as CSVSGTGSYEQYF.